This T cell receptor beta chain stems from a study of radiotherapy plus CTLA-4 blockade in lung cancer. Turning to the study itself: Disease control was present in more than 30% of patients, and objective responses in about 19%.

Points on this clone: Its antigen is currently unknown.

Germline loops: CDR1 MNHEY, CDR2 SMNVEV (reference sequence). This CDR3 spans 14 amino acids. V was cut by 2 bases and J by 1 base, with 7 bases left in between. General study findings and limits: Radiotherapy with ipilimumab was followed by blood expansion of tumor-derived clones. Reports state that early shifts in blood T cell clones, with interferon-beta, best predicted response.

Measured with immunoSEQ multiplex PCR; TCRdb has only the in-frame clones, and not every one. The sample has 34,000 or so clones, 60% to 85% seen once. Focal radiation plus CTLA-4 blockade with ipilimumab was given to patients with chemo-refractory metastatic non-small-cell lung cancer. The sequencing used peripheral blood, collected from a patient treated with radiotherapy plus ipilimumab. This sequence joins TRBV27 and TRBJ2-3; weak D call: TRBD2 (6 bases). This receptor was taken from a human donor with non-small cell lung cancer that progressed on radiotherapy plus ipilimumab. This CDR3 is CASSLGGRTDTQYF. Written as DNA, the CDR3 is TGTGCCAGCAGTTTAGGAGGGCGCACAGATACGCAGTATTTT.